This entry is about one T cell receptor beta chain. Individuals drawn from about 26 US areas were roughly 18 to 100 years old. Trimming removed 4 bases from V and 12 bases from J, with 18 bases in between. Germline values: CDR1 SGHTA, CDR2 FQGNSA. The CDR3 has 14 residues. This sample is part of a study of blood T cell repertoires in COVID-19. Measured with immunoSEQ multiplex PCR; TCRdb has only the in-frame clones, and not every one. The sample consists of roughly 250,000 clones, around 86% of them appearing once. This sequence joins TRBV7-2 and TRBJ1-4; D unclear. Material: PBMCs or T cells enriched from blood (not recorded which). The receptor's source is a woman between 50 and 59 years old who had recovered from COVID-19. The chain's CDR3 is CASSSRDGAVELFF. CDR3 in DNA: TGTGCCAGCAGCTCTAGGGATGGAGCGGTAGAACTGTTTTTT.